This entry features one T cell receptor (beta chain) sequence. The sample originates from a study of blood T cell repertoires in COVID-19. The overall study: The United States, Italy and Spain were the sources of the acute and convalescent COVID-19 samples.

In the source study's methods: Amplifying reference gene primers gave estimates of nucleated cell counts. The protocol was immunoSEQ multiplex PCR, while the TCRdb copy is restricted to in-frame clones and leaves out a portion. The DNA was the basis for D and trimming; V, J and clone size are from that table. The data show roughly 280,000 clones, with over 85% seen just once and less than 2% held by the top ten. In germline, CDR1 is MNHNY, CDR2 SVGAGI (reference sequence). CDR3 size: 14 residues. The V gene lost 5 bases and the J gene lost 4 bases, with 12 bases spanning the gap. Cohort assignment relied on participant-reported clinical history.

The chain uses TRBV6-6 and TRBJ2-1, with D maybe TRBD1 (6 bases). The sample consisted of PBMCs or T cells enriched from blood (not recorded which). This clonotype was obtained from a woman aged 60-75 years who had recovered from COVID-19. CDR3 amino acids: CASSADSFYNEQFF. The CDR3 DNA reads as TGTGCCAGCAGTGCGGACAGTTTTTACAATGAGCAGTTCTTC.